The 20 T cell receptor beta chains presented below share a single source sample, sequenced in a study of blood T cell repertoires in COVID-19. Repertoires were generated with immunoSEQ multiplex PCR, while TCRdb's copy carries only in-frame clones and drops some. The data hold 150,000 to 200,000 clones, with roughly 91% observed a single time. Sequences were obtained from peripheral blood. These receptors originate from a man between 40 and 49 years old with active or convalescent COVID-19.

The chain uses TRBV7-9 and TRBJ2-3; 9 nucleotides match TRBD1. CDR3 length equals 16 residues. The germline gives CDR1 SEHNR, CDR2 FQNEAQ (reference sequence). With 0 bases clipped from V and 5 bases from J, the junction kept 6 bases outside the gene matches. CDR3 coding DNA: TGTGCCAGCAGCTTAGCGCAAGGGACAGGGCGAGATACGCAGTATTTT. It codes for CASSLAQGTGRDTQYF.

This chain connects TRBV28 to TRBJ1-4; no definite D call. Germline lookup yields CDR1 MDHEN and CDR2 SYDVKM. V was shortened by 2 bases and J by 8 bases, with 6 bases between the two germline ends. The CDR3 is 12 amino acids. CDR3 nucleotides: TGTGCCAGCAGTTTACTTCTAGAAAAACTGTTTTTT. This codes for CASSLLLEKLFF.

This chain joins TRBV6-5 and TRBJ1-2, with TRBD1 matching over 7 bases. J was trimmed by 3 bases and V by 6 bases; bases with no gene match: 10. Germline V gene lookup returns CDR1 MNHEY and CDR2 SVGAGI. The CDR3 totals 15 residues. CDR3 residues: CASRSNAGGDYGYTF. DNA for the CDR3: TGTGCCAGCAGATCAAATGCAGGGGGTGACTATGGCTACACCTTC.

The chain joins TRBV19 to TRBJ1-6, with no clear D. The germline V gene encodes CDR1 LNHDA and CDR2 SQIVND (reference sequence). CDR3 length equals 16 residues. With 5 bases removed from V and 1 base from J, the gap between germline ends came to 12 bases. CDR3 coding DNA: TGTGCCAGTAGTTTGAGCTACGGGTCCTATAATTCACCCCTCCACTTT. It specifies CASSLSYGSYNSPLHF. Complete variable domain (other parts from reference TRBV19 and TRBJ1-6): DGGITQSPKYLFRKEGQNVTLSCEQNLNHDAMYWYRQDPGQGLRLIYYSQIVNDFQKGDIAEGYSVSREKKESFPLTVTSAQKNPTAFYLCASSLSYGSYNSPLHFGNGTRLTVT.

The chain recombines TRBV28 with TRBJ1-2; perhaps TRBD1 as D (5 bases). The CDR3 is made up of 15 amino acids. Germline lookup yields CDR1 MDHEN and CDR2 SYDVKM. V was trimmed by 8 bases and J by 0 bases, leaving 16 bases between them. The CDR3 DNA reads as TGTGCCAGCCGCACTTCCGGGGGACCTAACTATGGCTACACCTTC. Its translation is CASRTSGGPNYGYTF.

V gene TRBV14 combines with J gene TRBJ1-1, with D perhaps TRBD1 (5 bases). Trimming shortened V by 4 bases and J by 0 bases, and 12 bases separated the two germline ends. This CDR3 comprises 15 residues. Germline V gene sequence: CDR1 SGHDN, CDR2 FVKESK. CDR3 coding DNA: TGTGCCAGCAGCCCACGACAGATCATGAACACTGAAGCTTTCTTT. It is translated as CASSPRQIMNTEAFF. The full variable domain, its missing parts supplied by reference TRBV14 and TRBJ1-1, is EAGVTQFPSHSVIEKGQTVTLRCDPISGHDNLYWYRRVMGKEIKFLLHFVKESKQDESGMPNNRFLAERTGGTYSTLKVQPAELEDSGVYFCASSPRQIMNTEAFFGQGTRLTVV.

The rearrangement uses TRBV6-5 and TRBJ2-5; D is possibly TRBD2 (5 bases). This CDR3 has 14 residues. Germline CDR1 reads MNHEY; CDR2 reads SVGAGI. V gave up 2 bases and J gave up 5 bases, with 12 bases separating them. The CDR3 spells CASSYDEGAETQYF. In DNA, the CDR3 is TGTGCCAGCAGTTACGATGAGGGTGCGGAGACCCAGTACTTC.

The chain links TRBV28 to TRBJ2-1, with TRBD1 matching 9 bases. Germline V lookup: CDR1 MDHEN, CDR2 SYDVKM. The ends lost 8 bases at V and 8 bases at J; junction bases unmatched: 16. This CDR3 spans 16 amino acids. The CDR3: CASRTNPGQGGHEQFF. In nucleotides, the CDR3 is TGTGCCAGCCGGACGAACCCGGGACAGGGCGGGCATGAGCAGTTCTTC.

The count of this clone is one. The V and J genes are TRBV18 and TRBJ1-5; 8 positions agree with TRBD1. The CDR3 is 14 residues long. Per the germline V gene, CDR1 is KGHSH and CDR2 is LQKENI. V lost 6 bases and J lost 7; bases outside the gene matches: 8. The DNA of the CDR3 is TGTGCCAGCTCGCGAGGACAGGGTGACCAGCCCCAGCATTTT. It is translated as CASSRGQGDQPQHF.

The chain combines TRBV24-1 with TRBJ1-6, with 9 bases that match TRBD1. There are 14 residues in the CDR3. V shed 9 bases, J shed 5 bases, and the junction held 4 bases outside the gene matches. CDR1 and CDR2 (germline): KGHDR, SFDVKD. Written as DNA, the CDR3 is TGTGCCACCCAAGGGACAGGGAATAATTCACCCCTCCACTTT. This translates into CATQGTGNNSPLHF.

This chain links TRBV13 with TRBJ2-3, with 7 bases aligning to TRBD1. The CDR3 covers 17 residues. V lost 4 bases to trimming and J lost 2 bases; unmatched junction nucleotides: 12. Per the germline V gene, CDR1 is PRHDT and CDR2 is FYEKMQ (reference sequence). CDR3 coding DNA: TGTGCCAGCAGCTGGACGGGACAGCTTTCCCTCACAGATACGCAGTATTTT. Amino acid sequence: CASSWTGQLSLTDTQYF.

The chain employs TRBV7-8 and TRBJ1-4; D unclear. CDR1 and CDR2 from the germline V gene are SGHVS and FQNEAQ. Trimming stripped 3 bases from V and 8 bases from J, with 22 bases between. The CDR3 has 17 residues. In DNA, the CDR3 is TGTGCCAGCAGCTTTGTTAGGGATGGTTCGGGAGGAGAAAAACTGTTTTTT. Amino acids: CASSFVRDGSGGEKLFF.

The chain joins TRBV11-3 to TRBJ2-4, with D possibly matching TRBD2 (5 bases). The CDR3 spans 16 residues. The V end lost 1 base, the J end lost 8 bases, and 18 bases lay between the germline ends. Germline assignment: CDR1 SGHNT and CDR2 YENEEA. The CDR3 sequence is CASSLGEWRSGDIQYF. CDR3 in DNA: TGTGCCAGCAGCTTAGGGGAGTGGAGGAGTGGGGACATTCAGTACTTC.

The chain uses TRBV5-1 and TRBJ2-7; 8 bases agree with TRBD2. The germline CDR1 and CDR2 sequences are SGHRS and YFSETQ. The junction had 11 bases not matched to a gene; V was cut back by 0 bases and J by 6 bases. The CDR3 runs 16 residues. Here the CDR3 reads CASSLEWDSGIGEQYF. The CDR3 bases are TGCGCCAGCAGCTTGGAGTGGGATAGCGGGATTGGCGAGCAGTACTTC.

This clone has just one count. The gene calls are TRBV12-3 or TRBV12-4 and TRBJ1-5; TRBD1 might be the D (5 bases). The length of the CDR3 is 13 residues. V was shortened by 7 bases and J by 8 bases, with 15 bases between the two germline ends. Here the CDR3 reads CASTSRGSEPQHF. CDR3 coding DNA: TGTGCCAGCACTAGTAGGGGTTCGGAGCCCCAGCATTTT.

The CDR3 sequence is CASSPLQGADTGELFF. The CDR3 nucleotides are TGTGCCAGCAGTCCCCTTCAGGGGGCGGACACCGGGGAGCTGTTTTTT. The V gene is TRBV6-6, the J gene TRBJ2-2, with TRBD1 matching over 8 bases. V was clipped by 5 bases and J by 3 bases; unmatched bases: 8. Germline CDR1 is MNHNY and CDR2 is SVGAGI (reference sequence). This CDR3 spans 16 amino acids.

CDR3 in amino acids: CASSLGQGFRQPQHF. CDR3 sequence (DNA): TGTGCCAGCAGCCTGGGACAGGGGTTTAGGCAGCCCCAGCATTTT. The gene calls are TRBV7-9 and TRBJ1-5; TRBD1 matches at 10 bases. The germline CDR1 and CDR2 sequences are SEHNR and FQNEAQ (reference sequence). The CDR3 runs 15 residues. Germline trimming cut 5 bases from V and 7 bases from J; bases unmatched to any gene: 8.

This sequence joins TRBV18 and TRBJ2-2; TRBD1 is a possible D gene (6 bases). CDR1 and CDR2 (germline): KGHSH, LQKENI. V gave up 3 bases and J gave up 5 bases, with 19 bases separating them. The CDR3 length is 17 residues. Here the CDR3 reads CASSPRETGTLTGELFF. The CDR3 DNA is TGTGCCAGCTCACCGAGGGAAACCGGGACACTTACCGGGGAGCTGTTTTTT. The entire variable domain, with the rest obtained from reference TRBV18 and TRBJ2-2, is as follows: NAGVMQNPRHLVRRRGQEARLRCSPMKGHSHVYWYRQLPEEGLKFMVYLQKENIIDESGMPKERFSAEFPKEGPSILRIQQVVRGDSAAYFCASSPRETGTLTGELFFGEGSRLTVL.

The chain recombines TRBV27 with TRBJ1-1; D remains unclear. In germline, CDR1 is MNHEY, CDR2 SMNVEV (reference sequence). This CDR3 is 13 amino acids long. Between the trimmed V and J ends, which lost 6 bases and 1 base, there was a span of 9 bases. The CDR3 spells CASRTIRNTEAFF. In DNA form, the CDR3 reads TGTGCCAGCAGGACAATTAGGAACACTGAAGCTTTCTTT.

The V gene is TRBV7-8, the J gene TRBJ1-1; possibly TRBD1 for D (5 bases). This CDR3 is built from 15 residues. CDR1 SGHVS and CDR2 FQNEAQ come from the germline V gene. The ends were cut back, 5 bases at V and 1 base at J, with 14 bases in the middle. The CDR3 protein is CASSPWEGKNTEAFF. The CDR3 DNA reads TGTGCCAGCAGCCCCTGGGAGGGGAAGAACACTGAAGCTTTCTTT.